The 21 T cell receptor beta chains listed next were all sequenced from one sample in a study of response to subunit inactivated influenza vaccine. TCRdb analysed the RT-PCR reads with MiXCR anew, one entry per CDR3 protein. The data show fewer than 600,000 distinct CDR3 sequences, approximately 7.8% seen once. The sequencing here drew on PBMCs from blood, taken roughly 24 months after vaccination. The source is a man aged 50-75 years who received an inactivated influenza vaccine.

This clonotype was detected a few times. The V and J genes are TRBV18 and TRBJ2-7; 8 bases align to TRBD1. The V gene end was trimmed by 6 bases and the J gene end by 3 bases; junction bases not matched to a gene: 10. This CDR3 is 15 amino acids long. Per germline, CDR1 KGHSH and CDR2 LQKENI. This CDR3 reads CASSPTGGFLYEQYF. The CDR3 DNA sequence: TGTGCCAGCTCCCCAACAGGGGGTTTTCTCTACGAGCAGTACTTC.

The chain employs TRBV6-2 or TRBV6-3 and TRBJ2-5, with D possibly being TRBD1 (6 bases). V lost 5 bases and J lost 1, with 20 bases in between. This CDR3 is 17 amino acids long. Germline V CDR1 and CDR2: MNHEY, SVGEGT. CDR3 loop: CASSRSPGTTFQETQYF. The CDR3 DNA reads as TGTGCCAGCAGTAGAAGCCCCGGGACAACCTTCCAAGAGACCCAGTACTTC.

The CDR3 nucleotides are TGCAGTGCTATCAACAATGAGCAGTTCTTC. Translation gives CSAINNEQFF. The chain employs TRBV20-1 and TRBJ2-1; D uncertain. The ends were cut back, 4 bases at V and 5 bases at J, with 3 bases in the middle. The CDR3 consists of 10 residues. Germline V lookup: CDR1 DFQATT, CDR2 SNEGSKA (reference sequence).

This clonotype was picked up many times. The chain couples TRBV3-1 to TRBJ2-5; D gene unclear. V was cut by 3 bases and J by 5 bases, with 13 bases left in between. This CDR3 region has 14 residues. Germline values: CDR1 LGHDT, CDR2 YNNKEL (reference sequence). CDR3 nucleotide sequence: TGTGCCAGCAGCCAGAATCGGGCGTCCGAGACCCAGTACTTC. Protein product: CASSQNRASETQYF.

The chain employs TRBV21-1 and TRBJ1-5; TRBD1 is the table's D call, not checked against the DNA. TRBV21-1 is an annotated pseudogene. This CDR3 has 14 residues. The CDR3 DNA reads as TGTGCCAGCAAAGGGCCCCCTTTCTTGAAGCCCCAGCATTTT. Translating gives CASKGPPFLKPQHF.

In this sample, this clonotype turned up a few times. The chain combines TRBV10-2 with TRBJ2-2, with a weak D call TRBD1 (5 bases). Germline CDR1 reads WSHSY; CDR2 reads SAAADI. Trimming shortened V by 7 bases and J by 5 bases, and 14 bases separated the two germline ends. The CDR3 extends over 14 amino acids. The CDR3 region has the DNA TGCGCCAGCAAACAGGAGCAAGAAACCGGGGAGCTGTTTTTT. Translated, it gives CASKQEQETGELFF.

This chain links TRBV20-1 with TRBJ2-3; TRBD2 matches 12 bases. The CDR3 runs to 17 residues. The J segment lost 0 bases and the V segment lost 6 bases, leaving 10 bases of the junction unmatched. Germline-derived CDR1 and CDR2 are DFQATT and SNEGSKA (reference sequence). The CDR3 bases are TGCAGTGCCCCTTCTAGCGGGGGGGCCCCTAGCACAGATACGCAGTATTTT. Its protein is CSAPSSGGAPSTDTQYF.

V gene TRBV5-1 combines with J gene TRBJ2-6; possible D gene TRBD1, 6 bases. With 7 bases removed from V and 2 bases from J, the gap between germline ends came to 10 bases. CDR3 length equals 14 residues. The V gene's germline CDR1 is SGHRS and CDR2 YFSETQ. Here the CDR3 reads CASGSGAGANVLTF. CDR3 in DNA: TGCGCCAGCGGTTCAGGGGCTGGGGCCAACGTCCTGACTTTC.

This clonotype occurred a few times. The chain joins TRBV12-3 or TRBV12-4 to TRBJ1-4; D is unresolved. This CDR3 contains 12 residues. V lost 6 bases and J 8 bases, leaving 10 bases between the germline ends. The CDR3 coding sequence is TGTGCCAGCAGGCTTACAGAGGAAAAACTGTTTTTT. Translation: CASRLTEEKLFF.

V usage is TRBV10-3 and J usage is TRBJ2-1; D perhaps matches TRBD2 (6 bases). The CDR3 sequence is 16 residues long. Germline CDR1 is ENHRY and CDR2 is SYGVKD. The ends were cut back, 3 bases at V and 0 bases at J, with 12 bases in the middle. CDR3 sequence (DNA): TGTGCCATCAGTGAACGGTTCGGGGGCTCCTACAATGAGCAGTTCTTC. Translation: CAISERFGGSYNEQFF.

This clonotype was detected many times. J is TRBJ2-1 and V is TRBV20-1, with TRBD2 identical over 8 bases. The germline V gene has CDR1 DFQATT and CDR2 SNEGSKA (reference sequence). The length of the CDR3 is 14 residues. Trimming removed 0 bases from V and 4 bases from J; junction bases left unmatched: 2. CDR3 sequence: CSARDLAGYNEQFF. The CDR3 DNA reads as TGCAGTGCTAGAGATTTAGCGGGATACAATGAGCAGTTCTTC.

This clonotype turned up a few times. The chain combines TRBV5-5 with TRBJ1-1; TRBD1 agrees at 8 bases. Per germline, CDR1 SGHKS and CDR2 YYEKEE (reference sequence). With V trimmed by 7 bases and J by 4 bases, 6 bases remained unmatched. CDR3 length: 13 residues. The CDR3 DNA follows: TGTGCCAGCGGCCGACAGGGGAGCACTGAAGCTTTCTTT. This encodes CASGRQGSTEAFF.

This clonotype was seen more than once but under ten times. The rearrangement links TRBV5-1 to TRBJ2-1; TRBD1 matches 10 bases. CDR1 and CDR2 (germline): SGHRS, YFSETQ. The CDR3 loop spans 17 amino acids. The V and J ends lost 3 bases and 8 bases, in that order; junction bases with no gene match: 14. The CDR3 coding sequence is TGCGCCAGCAGCTCGATCGACAGGGGGCGAAGGTTCGATGAGCAGTTCTTC. This sequence encodes CASSSIDRGRRFDEQFF.

Worth noting for this clonotype: A much more abundant neighbour one base away suggests this may be a read error. The conserved phenylalanine or tryptophan normally closing the CDR3 is absent here, so this likely arose from a read error. This chain connects TRBV5-6 to TRBJ2-2, with unresolved D. Germline CDR1 SGHDT, CDR2 YYEEEE. This CDR3 region has 14 residues. Trimming removed 4 bases at V and 1 base at J, with 8 bases between. DNA of the CDR3: TGTGCCAGCAGCCCTTACAGGAACACCGGGGAGCTGTTTTTA. It encodes CASSPYRNTGELFL.

J is TRBJ2-7 and V is TRBV12-3 or TRBV12-4; TRBD2 agrees at 10 bases. With 6 bases clipped from V and 3 bases from J, the junction kept 8 bases outside the gene matches. The CDR3 contains 15 residues. The chain's CDR3 is CASRFSGGAGYEQYF. DNA for the CDR3: TGTGCCAGCAGGTTCAGCGGGGGGGCTGGCTACGAGCAGTACTTC.

V and J are TRBV6-1 and TRBJ1-4; D may be TRBD1 (6 bases). Trimming removed 6 bases from V and 3 bases from J, with 11 bases in between. The CDR3 totals 14 residues. The V gene's germline CDR1 is MNHNS and CDR2 SASEGT. CDR3 coding DNA: TGTGCCAGCAGATTCAGGGGATCTAATGAAAAACTGTTTTTT. Protein product: CASRFRGSNEKLFF.

In this sample, this clonotype turned up a few times. This rearrangement joins TRBV30 to TRBJ2-1, with TRBD2 matching over 9 bases. The CDR3 covers 13 residues. Germline V gives CDR1 GTSNPN, CDR2 SVGIG (reference sequence). V was clipped by 8 bases and J by 7 bases; unmatched bases: 9. In DNA form, the CDR3 reads TGTGCCACCTTGCGGGGGGGGTGGAATGAGCAGTTCTTC. Its translation: CATLRGGWNEQFF.

In the case of this clonotype: A junction boundary mismatches the germline segment, possibly from a read error. The gene calls are TRBV4-1 and TRBJ2-7; D is undetermined. CDR1 and CDR2 from the germline V gene are MGHRA and YSYEKL. This CDR3 is 14 amino acids long. CDR3 coding DNA: TGCGCCAGCAGCCAAGCCGGGCAGAGGCACGAGCAGCACTTC. Translating it yields CASSQAGQRHEQHF.

This clonotype was counted at least ten times. The chain links TRBV3-1 to TRBJ2-2, with D unclear. V lost 6 bases, J lost 3 bases, and 8 bases lay in between. Germline V gene lookup returns CDR1 LGHDT and CDR2 YNNKEL (reference sequence). This CDR3 has 13 amino acids. In DNA form, the CDR3 reads TGTGCCAGCAGAGGGTCCTACACCGGGGAGCTGTTTTTT. It specifies CASRGSYTGELFF.

This clonotype was seen many times. The chain couples TRBV10-3 to TRBJ2-2, with 7 nucleotides matching TRBD1. The CDR3 loop spans 15 amino acids. Germline CDR1 reads ENHRY; CDR2 reads SYGVKD. Trimming at V came to 10 bases and at J to 5 bases, leaving 13 bases not matched to a gene. The CDR3: CATVQTTGETGELFF. The CDR3, as DNA: TGTGCCACCGTACAAACCACAGGGGAAACCGGGGAGCTGTTTTTT.

This clonotype was seen many times. The chain recombines TRBV24-1 with TRBJ2-1, with D unresolved. The CDR3 has 12 residues. The V end was cut by 9 bases, the J end by 5 bases, with 10 bases between. CDR1 is KGHDR and CDR2 is SFDVKD in the germline V gene. DNA of the CDR3: TGTGCCACCTCCACCCAGGACAATGAGCAGTTCTTC. Its translation: CATSTQDNEQFF.